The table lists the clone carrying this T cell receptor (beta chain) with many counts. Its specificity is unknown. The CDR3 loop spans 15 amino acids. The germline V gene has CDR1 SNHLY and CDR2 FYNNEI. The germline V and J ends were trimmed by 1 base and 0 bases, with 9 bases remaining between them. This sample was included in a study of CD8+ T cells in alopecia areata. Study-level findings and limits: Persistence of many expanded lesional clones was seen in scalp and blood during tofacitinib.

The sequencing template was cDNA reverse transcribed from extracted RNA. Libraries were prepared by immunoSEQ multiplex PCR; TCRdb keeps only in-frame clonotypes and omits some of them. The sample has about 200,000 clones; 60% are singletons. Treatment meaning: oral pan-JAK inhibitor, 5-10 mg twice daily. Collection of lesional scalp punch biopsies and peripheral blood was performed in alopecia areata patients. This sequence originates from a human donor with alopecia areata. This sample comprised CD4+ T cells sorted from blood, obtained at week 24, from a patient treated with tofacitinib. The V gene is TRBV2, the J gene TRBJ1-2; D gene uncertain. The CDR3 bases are TGTGCCAGCAGTGAAGGTTTAGGGTCTAACTATGGCTACACCTTC. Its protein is CASSEGLGSNYGYTF.